Below are 17 T cell receptor beta chains sequenced from a single sample in a study of blood T cell repertoires in COVID-19 (dated by TCRdb to the early 2020s). Library prep was done by the immunoSEQ multiplex PCR assay. As stored in TCRdb, this immuneACCESS dataset retains in-frame rearrangements with V and J assigned. A fraction of the clones does not appear; measured against another copy, unresolved V genes explain less than half of the discrepancy, and the remainder lacks a known reason. In all, the sample holds some 300,000 clones, and 90% of those were seen once. The ten top clones hold 0.8% to 1.3% of the sample. Source material: peripheral blood. The receptors come from a woman aged 40-49 years with COVID-19, enrolled during active disease.

J is TRBJ1-3 and V is TRBV27; D is possibly TRBD1 (6 bases). Per germline, CDR1 MNHEY and CDR2 SMNVEV (reference sequence). V lost 8 bases to trimming and J lost 1 base, with 12 bases between them. This CDR3 is 14 amino acids long. CDR3 amino acids: CASSFTGSGNTIYF. As DNA, the CDR3 is TGTGCCAGCTCCTTTACAGGGTCTGGAAACACCATATATTTT.

The chain recombines TRBV7-9 with TRBJ1-4; the match to TRBD1 covers 9 bases. The length of the CDR3 is 15 residues. Germline-derived CDR1 and CDR2 are SEHNR and FQNEAQ (reference sequence). V shed 3 bases and J 4 bases; nucleotides not matched to a gene: 3. The CDR3 sequence is CASSFKGQGNEKLFF. CDR3 nucleotide sequence: TGTGCCAGCAGCTTTAAGGGACAGGGTAATGAAAAACTGTTTTTT.

This CDR3 is CSVSGLMGTEAFF. The CDR3 DNA sequence: TGCAGCGTGTCGGGTCTAATGGGCACTGAAGCTTTCTTT. The chain uses TRBV29-1 and TRBJ1-1; D not resolved. In germline, CDR1 is SQVTM, CDR2 ANQGSEA. The V gene lost 6 bases and the J gene lost 4 bases, with 15 bases spanning the gap. The CDR3 sequence is 13 residues long.

The chain has TRBV28 and TRBJ2-5, with a possible D match to TRBD2 (5 bases). Looked up from germline, CDR1 is MDHEN and CDR2 is SYDVKM. The CDR3 length is 14 residues. The germline V and J ends were trimmed by 1 base and 0 bases, with 6 bases remaining between them. CDR3 sequence: CASSLSGYQETQYF. DNA for the CDR3: TGTGCCAGCAGTTTATCGGGGTACCAAGAGACCCAGTACTTC. The full variable domain, rest sourced from reference TRBV28 and TRBJ2-5, is DVKVTQSSRYLVKRTGEKVFLECVQDMDHENMFWYRQDPGLGLRLIYFSYDVKMKEKGDIPEGYSVSREKKERFSLILESASTNQTSMYLCASSLSGYQETQYFGPGTRLLVL.

A few counts support this clone. The chain recombines TRBV6-5 with TRBJ2-5, with D maybe TRBD1 (6 bases). The CDR3 is 14 residues long. V was pared by 6 bases and J by 5 bases, with 16 bases between. In germline, CDR1 is MNHEY, CDR2 SVGAGI. DNA for the CDR3: TGTGCCAGCAGAAGATCAGGGGCTGGCGAGACCCAGTACTTC. Protein: CASRRSGAGETQYF.

The chain joins TRBV24-1 to TRBJ2-5, with 11 nucleotides matching TRBD2. Per germline, CDR1 KGHDR and CDR2 SFDVKD. This CDR3 contains 16 residues. J lost 5 bases, V lost 4 bases, and 8 bases had no gene match. The CDR3 DNA is TGTGCCACCAGTGACCGAGGACTAGCGGGCGGTGAGACCCAGTACTTC. Protein sequence: CATSDRGLAGGETQYF.

The chain links TRBV27 to TRBJ2-7; D gene ambiguous. CDR3 size: 13 residues. V was clipped by 6 bases and J by 0 bases, with 9 bases between them. Germline CDR1 is MNHEY and CDR2 is SMNVEV (reference sequence). The CDR3 region is CASSRLPSYEQYF. CDR3 coding DNA: TGTGCCAGCAGCCGTCTCCCCTCCTACGAGCAGTACTTC.

V is TRBV7-2 and J is TRBJ1-1, with a possible D match to TRBD1 (5 bases). The length of the CDR3 is 16 residues. CDR1 is SGHTA and CDR2 is FQGNSA in the germline V gene. V lost 4 bases, J lost 0 bases, and 15 bases lay in between. The CDR3 spells CASSSGGGMMNTEAFF. CDR3 nucleotide sequence: TGTGCCAGCAGCTCGGGGGGAGGTATGATGAACACTGAAGCTTTCTTT.

The chain is built from TRBV30 and TRBJ1-2; D call uncertain. CDR1 and CDR2 (germline): GTSNPN, SVGIG (reference sequence). The CDR3 loop spans 15 amino acids. V dropped 2 bases and J dropped 1 base, with 14 bases sitting between them. Here the CDR3 reads CAWSPGRNYNYGYTF. The CDR3 nucleotides are TGTGCCTGGAGTCCTGGTAGGAACTATAACTATGGCTACACCTTC.

The rearrangement joins TRBV19 to TRBJ1-3, with 7 bases lining up with TRBD1. The CDR3 consists of 15 residues. V was pared by 3 bases and J by 3 bases, with 5 bases of the junction left unmatched. Germline V lookup: CDR1 LNHDA, CDR2 SQIVND (reference sequence). This CDR3 reads CASSISRGLGNTIYF. In nucleotides, the CDR3 is TGTGCCAGTAGTATTTCAAGGGGGCTTGGAAACACCATATATTTT.

This chain links TRBV28 with TRBJ1-2; D is unresolved. The V gene lost 8 bases and the J gene lost 8 bases, with 9 bases spanning the gap. The CDR3 sequence is 10 residues long. Germline CDR1 and CDR2: MDHEN and SYDVKM. The CDR3 sequence is CASGEGGYTF. DNA for the CDR3: TGTGCCAGCGGGGAGGGAGGCTACACCTTC.

V gene TRBV9 combines with J gene TRBJ2-3; TRBD1 is a possible D gene (5 bases). Per the germline V gene, CDR1 is SGDLS and CDR2 is YYNGEE. The length of the CDR3 is 14 residues. The V gene lost 6 bases and the J gene lost 2 bases, with 13 bases spanning the gap. CDR3 nucleotides: TGTGCCAGCACCCACGAGGACAACACAGATACGCAGTATTTT. Translating it yields CASTHEDNTDTQYF.

This clone was detected once. This chain joins TRBV20-1 and TRBJ2-3; the D gene is possibly TRBD2 (5 bases). The CDR3 has 10 amino acids. CDR1 and CDR2 from the germline V gene are DFQATT and SNEGSKA (reference sequence). Trimming cost V 5 bases and J 6 bases, with 6 bases left between them. CDR3 residues: CSAWRDTQYF. The DNA of the CDR3 is TGCAGTGCTTGGAGGGATACGCAGTATTTT.

V usage is TRBV7-9 and J usage is TRBJ1-2; maybe TRBD1 (5 bases). Trimming took 4 bases from V and 8 from J, leaving 17 bases between them. The CDR3 totals 14 residues. The germline V gene has CDR1 SEHNR and CDR2 FQNEAQ (reference sequence). CDR3: CASSSFGQVSGYTF. The CDR3 nucleotides are TGTGCCAGCAGCTCTTTCGGACAAGTAAGCGGCTACACCTTC.

This sequence joins TRBV4-3 and TRBJ1-4, with TRBD1 matching over 7 bases. The trim removed 0 bases at V and 0 bases at J, leaving 10 bases unmatched. This CDR3 has 19 residues. The germline V gene encodes CDR1 LGHNA and CDR2 YSLEER. The CDR3 protein is CASSQDLGTADATNEKLFF. In DNA form, the CDR3 reads TGCGCCAGCAGCCAAGATCTAGGGACAGCAGATGCAACTAATGAAAAACTGTTTTTT.

The CDR3 spells CASSFPRDKTDYSNQPQHF. Written as DNA, the CDR3 is TGTGCCAGCAGTTTTCCCCGGGACAAAACCGATTATAGCAATCAGCCCCAGCATTTT. The chain employs TRBV2 and TRBJ1-5, with D possibly being TRBD1 (6 bases). This CDR3 comprises 19 residues. V was trimmed by 5 bases and J by 0 bases, leaving 23 bases between them. Germline V gene sequence: CDR1 SNHLY, CDR2 FYNNEI.

The chain employs TRBV28 and TRBJ1-4; 9 positions match TRBD1. Looked up from germline, CDR1 is MDHEN and CDR2 is SYDVKM. V lost 3 bases and J lost 7; bases outside the gene matches: 12. This CDR3 is built from 17 residues. This CDR3 is CASSLGQGESWSEKLFF. CDR3 DNA sequence: TGTGCCAGCAGTTTGGGACAGGGAGAGTCGTGGAGTGAAAAACTGTTTTTT.